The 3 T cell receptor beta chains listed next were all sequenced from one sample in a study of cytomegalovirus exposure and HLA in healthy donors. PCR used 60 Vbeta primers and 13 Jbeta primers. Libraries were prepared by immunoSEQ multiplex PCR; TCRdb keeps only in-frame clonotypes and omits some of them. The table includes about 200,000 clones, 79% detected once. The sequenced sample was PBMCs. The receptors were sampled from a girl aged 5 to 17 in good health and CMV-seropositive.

CDR3 nucleotide sequence: TGTGCCAGCTCCGGCCGATCCCTTTTATTGGGAGGCAATGAGCAGTTCTTC. It encodes CASSGRSLLLGGNEQFF. V gene TRBV18 combines with J gene TRBJ2-1; the D gene is possibly TRBD2 (6 bases). CDR1 is KGHSH and CDR2 is LQKENI in the germline V gene. This CDR3 is built from 17 residues. The ends were cut back, 6 bases at V and 6 bases at J, with 24 bases in the middle. The full variable domain, rest sourced from reference TRBV18 and TRBJ2-1, is NAGVMQNPRHLVRRRGQEARLRCSPMKGHSHVYWYRQLPEEGLKFMVYLQKENIIDESGMPKERFSAEFPKEGPSILRIQQVVRGDSAAYFCASSGRSLLLGGNEQFFGPGTRLTVL.

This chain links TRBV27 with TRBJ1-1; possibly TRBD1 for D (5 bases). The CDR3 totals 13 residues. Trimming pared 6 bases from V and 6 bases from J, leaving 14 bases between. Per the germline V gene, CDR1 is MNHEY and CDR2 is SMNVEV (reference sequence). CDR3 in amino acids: CASRPPGGAEAFF. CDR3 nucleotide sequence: TGTGCCAGCAGACCACCCGGGGGGGCTGAAGCTTTCTTT.

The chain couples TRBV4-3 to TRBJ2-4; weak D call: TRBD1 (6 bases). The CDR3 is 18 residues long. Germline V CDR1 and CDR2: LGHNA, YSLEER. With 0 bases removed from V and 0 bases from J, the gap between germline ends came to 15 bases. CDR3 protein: CASSQESSDSLAKNIQYF. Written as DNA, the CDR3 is TGCGCCAGCAGCCAAGAATCCTCGGACAGCCTAGCCAAAAACATTCAGTACTTC.